The present entry profiles one T cell receptor beta chain with its context. The sample belongs to a study of beta chain features in type 1 diabetes. Every bit of the isolated RNA underwent reverse transcription, so sequencing read expressed TCRB transcripts. Assay used: immunoSEQ multiplex PCR; TCRdb lists only in-frame clones, some missing. The sample lists nearly 250,000 clones, roughly 14% occurring once. The CDR3 has 13 residues. V lost 6 bases and J lost 5, with 16 bases in between. CDR1 SQVTM and CDR2 ANQGSEA come from the germline V gene. V is TRBV29-1 and J is TRBJ2-5; D is perhaps TRBD2 (5 bases). Sequenced input: naive CD4+ T cells from blood. The TCR sequence derives from a middle-aged woman in good health. The CDR3 DNA reads as TGCAGCGTCGGACTCCGATTGAGGGAGACCCAGTACTTC. Translation gives CSVGLRLRETQYF.